The TCR beta chain under discussion was sequenced for a study of blood T cells in healthy people across ages. This clonotype was seen many times. A J-beta primer mix and a sample-barcoded 5' primer were used in a second PCR of roughly 7 to 12 cycles. No fewer than 3 million CDR3-containing paired-end reads came from each sample. TCRdb processed the 5' RACE reads anew with MiXCR; each CDR3 protein has one entry. The profile shows some 940,000 distinct CDR3 sequences, 29% of them singletons. The data also belong to a second study, concerning T cells of mothers and their children.

The specimen was blood. This TCR was sampled from a woman in her 40s in good health.

CDR3 sequence reads: CSVLGTGRTYEQYF. The CDR3 region has the DNA TGCAGCGTCCTCGGGACAGGGAGGACCTACGAGCAGTACTTC. V gene TRBV29-1 combines with J gene TRBJ2-7; 9 bases fit TRBD1. CDR3 size: 14 residues. J was trimmed by 2 bases and V by 6 bases; bases with no gene match: 8. The germline V gene has CDR1 SQVTM and CDR2 ANQGSEA.